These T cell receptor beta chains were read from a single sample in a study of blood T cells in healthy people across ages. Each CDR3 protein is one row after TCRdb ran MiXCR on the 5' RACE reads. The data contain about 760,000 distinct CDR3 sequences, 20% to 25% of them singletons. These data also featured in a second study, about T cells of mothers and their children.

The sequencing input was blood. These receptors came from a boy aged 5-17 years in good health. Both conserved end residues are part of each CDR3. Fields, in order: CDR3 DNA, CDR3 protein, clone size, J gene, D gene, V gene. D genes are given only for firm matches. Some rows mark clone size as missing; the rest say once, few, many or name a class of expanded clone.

TGTGCCAGCGCCCGGGATGGTGTCCTGACTTTC	CASARDGVLTF	-	TRBJ2-6	-	TRBV2
TGCAGTGCAAGGGCAGGGGTGGCCCAAGAGACCCAGTACTTC	CSARAGVAQETQYF	-	TRBJ2-5	-	TRBV20-1
TGTGCCAGCAGCAACGACAGAGATAATTCACCCCTCCACTTT	CASSNDRDNSPLHF	-	TRBJ1-6	-	TRBV3-1
TGTGCCAGCAGTTCGCAGGGCCCCTACAATGCGCAGTTCTTC	CASSSQGPYNAQFF	-	TRBJ2-1	-	TRBV12-3/TRBV12-4
TGTGCCAGCAGTACGTCCCGGGACTTCCATGAGCAGTTCTTC	CASSTSRDFHEQFF	once	TRBJ2-1	-	TRBV12-3/TRBV12-4
TGTGTCAGCCGTAGCGGGAGCTCCTACAATGAGCAGTTCTTC	CVSRSGSSYNEQFF	few	TRBJ2-1	TRBD2	TRBV9
TGTGCCACCAATGACAGGGCCGGAGAGACCCAGTACTTC	CATNDRAGETQYF	-	TRBJ2-5	TRBD1	TRBV24-1
TGTGCCAGTTCGAAGGACAGGGAAAGCGAGCAGTACTTC	CASSKDRESEQYF	-	TRBJ2-7	TRBD1	TRBV19
TGCGCCAGCAATGACCTAGGGGAGACCCAGTACTTC	CASNDLGETQYF	-	TRBJ2-5	-	TRBV5-1
TGCAGTGCTAGAGCCCCTTTTAAGGACACTGAAGCTTTCTTT	CSARAPFKDTEAFF	-	TRBJ1-1	-	TRBV20-1
TGTGCCAGCAGCTTGACTTCGGAGACCCAGTACTTC	CASSLTSETQYF	many	TRBJ2-5	-	TRBV12-3/TRBV12-4
TGTGCCAGCAGTCACCCGGGACTAGAATACGAGACCCAGTACTTC	CASSHPGLEYETQYF	-	TRBJ2-5	TRBD2	TRBV7-9
TGTGCCAGCAGCCCGGGAGGTGGGGAGCTGTTTTTT	CASSPGGGELFF	many	TRBJ2-2	TRBD2	TRBV7-3
TGTGCCAGCAGTTCCCACAGGGTAATCCCTTACGAGCAGTACTTC	CASSSHRVIPYEQYF	few	TRBJ2-7	-	TRBV28
TGTGCCAGCAGTCTGTACCGGGACAACTACAATGAGCAGTTCTTC	CASSLYRDNYNEQFF	few	TRBJ2-1	-	TRBV12-3/TRBV12-4
TGTGCTAGTCTCGGGTTAAATGGAATGGTGAATGAGCAGTTCTTC	CASLGLNGMVNEQFF	few	TRBJ2-1	-	TRBV12-5
TGTGCCAGCAGTTTAGACTCGACGATGGAGACCCAGTACTTC	CASSLDSTMETQYF	-	TRBJ2-5	-	TRBV28
TGTGCCACCAGCAGAGATCCCGCGGGAGAGGGGTACGAGCAGTACTTC	CATSRDPAGEGYEQYF	-	TRBJ2-7	TRBD2	TRBV15
TGTGCCAGCACCGGACAGGGAAGGACCCAGTACTTC	CASTGQGRTQYF	-	TRBJ2-5	TRBD1	TRBV12-3/TRBV12-4
TGTGCCAGCCTCAACCGGGACAGAGAAGAGACCCAGTACTTC	CASLNRDREETQYF	-	TRBJ2-5	TRBD1	TRBV6-2/TRBV6-3
TGTGCCAGCAGCTTAGATGCCTCTGGGGCCAACGTCCTGACTTTC	CASSLDASGANVLTF	-	TRBJ2-6	-	TRBV7-2
TGTGCCACCAGCAGAGAGGCGGATCCCACAGATACGCAGTATTTT	CATSREADPTDTQYF	few	TRBJ2-3	-	TRBV15
TGTGCCATCAGTGACAGGGGTTTCTACGAGCAGTACTTC	CAISDRGFYEQYF	few	TRBJ2-7	-	TRBV10-3
TGCGCCAGCAGCCCCTCGGGACAGGGGTTCTATGAGCAGTTCTTC	CASSPSGQGFYEQFF	-	TRBJ2-1	TRBD1	TRBV5-1
TGTGCTAGCAGCCACGGGGGGCGAGATACGCAGTATTTT	CASSHGGRDTQYF	-	TRBJ2-3	-	TRBV7-7
TGTGCCAGCAGTCGGGACAGTGCTTCCTCTGGGGCCAACGTCCTGACTTTC	CASSRDSASSGANVLTF	-	TRBJ2-6	-	TRBV21-1
TGCAGCGTCCTGTCTAATGAGCAGTTCTTC	CSVLSNEQFF	-	TRBJ2-1	-	TRBV29-1
TGCAGTGCCTGGGCCCGACTAGCGGGGACCTACGAGCAGTACTTC	CSAWARLAGTYEQYF	few	TRBJ2-7	TRBD2	TRBV20-1
TGCGCCAGCAGCCAGTCTAGCGGGGTCCAAGAGACCCAGTACTTC	CASSQSSGVQETQYF	few	TRBJ2-5	TRBD2	TRBV7-9
TGTGCCAGCAGCCCCCTCCCCGACCATAATTCACCCCTCCACTTT	CASSPLPDHNSPLHF	-	TRBJ1-6	-	TRBV7-9
TGTGCCAGCAGCTCACTCTTGACTGAGTCCTACAATGAGCAGTTCTTC	CASSSLLTESYNEQFF	few	TRBJ2-1	-	TRBV13
TGCGCCAGCAGCCAAGCCTTGGATGGGAATGCTTTCTTT	CASSQALDGNAFF	-	TRBJ1-1	-	TRBV4-3
TGTGCCAGCACCACCCGGGGTTTGCAGTTCTTC	CASTTRGLQFF	-	TRBJ2-1	-	TRBV12-3/TRBV12-4
TGCAGCGCCAGACTAGCGGGAGGGCCTTACGAGCAGTACTTC	CSARLAGGPYEQYF	-	TRBJ2-7	TRBD2	TRBV29-1
TGCAGTGCGAGGGTAGAAGCTAACTATGGCTACACCTTC	CSARVEANYGYTF	-	TRBJ1-2	-	TRBV20-1
TGCAGTGCGATCGAAGCGGGAGGGGAAATGGAGAATGAGCAGTTCTTC	CSAIEAGGEMENEQFF	few	TRBJ2-1	TRBD2	TRBV20-1